The text below deals with one TCR beta chain. The antigen it recognizes is unknown. Base quality data are lacking; no much larger clone is found one base away. The sample's treatment or condition label, decoded: in vitro stimulation with specific CMV peptide epitopes to enrich CMV-specific T cells. These data belong to a study of T cell repertoires in cytomegalovirus infection (dated by TCRdb to the late 2010s). Study-wide context: The peptide stimulations were aimed at well-studied HLA-B-restricted epitopes as well as recently identified HLA-C-restricted CMV epitopes, whose presentation resists viral immunomodulation. Donor HLA type was relevant to the analysis, because carriage of CMV infection together with the matching HLA type was indicated by public TCR beta signatures. Points the paper makes about the study in general: In the ex vivo response, HLA-C-restricted CMV-specific TCR beta clonotypes were dominant, and in two of eight donors the single most frequent clonotype came from this HLA-C-restricted group. In both this cohort and an independent 352-donor cohort, the cumulative frequency of public TCR beta family members distinguished carriers of CMV infection plus the relevant HLA type.

Instrument used: Illumina HiSeq 1500. Through fastp at Q25 and MiXCR, TCRdb rebuilt clones from the public reads, retaining in-frame beta chains. Each entry merges the rows of one CDR3 protein and shows their most common DNA and genes. This sample holds about 340,000 distinct CDR3 sequences; under 35% were observed only once. 20% of the sample lies in the top ten. Counted from cysteine to phenylalanine, this CDR3 has 15 amino acids. Only the CDR3 DNA is retained, 45 bases long and in frame from the first base. V loses 7 bases at its end and J loses 5 bases; junction bases beyond the gene matches: 11. The clonotype was recovered from a human donor in good health (CMV status not recorded). Some clones in this sample may be carry-over from other donors' samples. The material was cultured PBMCs, obtained from culture after CMV antigen stimulation. This sequence uses TRBV12-3 or TRBV12-4 and TRBJ2-5, and TRBD1 aligns with 9 junction nucleotides. This receptor has the CDR3 CASTLGQGRGETQYF. DNA sequence: TGTGCCAGCACCCTGGGACAGGGACGCGGGGAGACCCAGTACTTC.